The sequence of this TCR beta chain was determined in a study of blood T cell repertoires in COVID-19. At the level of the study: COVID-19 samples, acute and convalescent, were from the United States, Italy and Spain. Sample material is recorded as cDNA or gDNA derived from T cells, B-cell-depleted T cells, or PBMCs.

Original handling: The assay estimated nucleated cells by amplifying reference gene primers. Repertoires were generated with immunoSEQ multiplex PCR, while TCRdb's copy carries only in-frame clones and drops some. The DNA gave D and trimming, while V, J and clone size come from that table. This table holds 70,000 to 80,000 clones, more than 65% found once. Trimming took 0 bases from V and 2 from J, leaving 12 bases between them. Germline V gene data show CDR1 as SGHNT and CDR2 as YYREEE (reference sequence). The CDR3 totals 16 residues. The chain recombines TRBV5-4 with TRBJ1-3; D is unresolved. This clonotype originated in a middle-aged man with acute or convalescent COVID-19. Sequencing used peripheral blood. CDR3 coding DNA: TGTGCCAGCAGCTTGGGACACCTGGGTCCTGGAAACACCATATATTTT. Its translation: CASSLGHLGPGNTIYF.